The 3 T cell receptor beta chains given below trace back to one sample, sequenced in a study of OX40 agonist ivuxolimab in advanced cancers. The assay was immunoSEQ multiplex PCR, and TCRdb's table has in-frame clones only and misses some. Here the sample spans about 37,000 clones, about 78% being singletons. This specimen consisted of CD4+ or CD8+ T cells sorted from blood, obtained in a trial of the OX40 agonist ivuxolimab. The origin of the receptors is an adult with an advanced solid tumor such as melanoma, head and neck, liver or kidney cancer.

This chain joins TRBV7-2 and TRBJ1-2; unclear D gene. From germline, CDR1 is SGHTA and CDR2 FQGNSA. V was trimmed by 5 bases and J by 5 bases, leaving 9 bases between them. CDR3 length: 12 residues. CDR3 protein: CASSNEEYGYTF. CDR3 sequence (DNA): TGTGCCAGCAGCAACGAAGAGTATGGCTACACCTTC.

This sequence joins TRBV11-3 and TRBJ2-1; 8 bases are shared with TRBD1. Germline assignment: CDR1 SGHNT and CDR2 YENEEA. CDR3 length: 14 residues. Trimming at V came to 5 bases and at J to 3 bases, leaving 3 bases not matched to a gene. Written as DNA, the CDR3 is TGTGCCAGCAGCGACAGGGGTCTCTACAATGAGCAGTTCTTC. It is translated as CASSDRGLYNEQFF.

This clone showed up just a few times. This chain joins TRBV5-1 and TRBJ1-1, with D perhaps TRBD1 (5 bases). Germline loops: CDR1 SGHRS, CDR2 YFSETQ. The CDR3 consists of 12 residues. The V end lost 2 bases, the J end lost 5 bases, and 7 bases lay between the germline ends. In nucleotides, the CDR3 is TGCGCCAGCAGCTTCGGGGGGACTGAAGCTTTCTTT. Amino acid sequence: CASSFGGTEAFF.